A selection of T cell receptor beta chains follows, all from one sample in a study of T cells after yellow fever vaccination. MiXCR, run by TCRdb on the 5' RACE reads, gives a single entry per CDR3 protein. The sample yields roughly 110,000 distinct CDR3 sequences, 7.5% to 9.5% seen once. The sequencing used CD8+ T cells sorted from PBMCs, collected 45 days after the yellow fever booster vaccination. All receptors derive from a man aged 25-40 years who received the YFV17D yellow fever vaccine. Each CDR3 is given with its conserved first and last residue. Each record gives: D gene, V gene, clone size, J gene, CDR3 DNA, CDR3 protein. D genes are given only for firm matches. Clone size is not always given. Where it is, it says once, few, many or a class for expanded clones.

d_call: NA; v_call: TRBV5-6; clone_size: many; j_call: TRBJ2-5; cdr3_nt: TGTGCCAGCAGTCAACCCCCCGGGGGACAAGAGACCCAGTACTTC; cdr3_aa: CASSQPPGGQETQYF
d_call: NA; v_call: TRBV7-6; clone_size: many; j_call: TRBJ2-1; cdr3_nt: TGTGCCAGCAGCCCCTCGGTGGGTATGAATGAGCAGTTCTTC; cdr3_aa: CASSPSVGMNEQFF
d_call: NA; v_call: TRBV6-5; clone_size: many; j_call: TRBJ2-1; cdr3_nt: TGTGCCAGCAGAACGGGAGTAGCGGACTACAATGAGCAGTTCTTC; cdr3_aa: CASRTGVADYNEQFF
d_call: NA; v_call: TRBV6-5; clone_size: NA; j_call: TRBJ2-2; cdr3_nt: TGTGCCAGCAGTTCGGGCCCGGGGACGGGCACCGGGGAGCTGTTTTTT; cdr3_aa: CASSSGPGTGTGELFF
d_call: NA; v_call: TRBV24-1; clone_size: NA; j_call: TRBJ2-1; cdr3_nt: TGTGCCACCCCCGGACCCCCCTCTAATGAGCAGTTCTTC; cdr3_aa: CATPGPPSNEQFF
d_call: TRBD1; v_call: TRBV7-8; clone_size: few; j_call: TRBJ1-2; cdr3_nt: TGTGCCAGCAGCTTAGGGACAGGGGGCGTCTATGGCTACACCTTC; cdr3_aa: CASSLGTGGVYGYTF
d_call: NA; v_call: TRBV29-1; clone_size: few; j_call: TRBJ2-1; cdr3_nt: TGCAGCCCCCAGGGTACTGACCGGGCTAGGCAGTTCTTC; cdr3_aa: CSPQGTDRARQFF
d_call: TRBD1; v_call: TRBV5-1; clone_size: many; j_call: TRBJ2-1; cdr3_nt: TGCGCCAGCAGCTTGGCCGTACTTGGGACAGGTCGTAATGCCTCCTACAATGAGCAGTTCTTC; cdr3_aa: CASSLAVLGTGRNASYNEQFF
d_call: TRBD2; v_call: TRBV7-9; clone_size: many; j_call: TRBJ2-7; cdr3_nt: TGTGCCAGCAGCTATGGTAGCGGGATCGATGAGCAGTACTTC; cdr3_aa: CASSYGSGIDEQYF
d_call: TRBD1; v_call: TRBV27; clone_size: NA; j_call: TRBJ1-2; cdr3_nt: TGTGCCAGCAGTTTATCAGGGACAGGGGGCGAGGGCCTCTATGGCTACACCTTC; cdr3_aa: CASSLSGTGGEGLYGYTF
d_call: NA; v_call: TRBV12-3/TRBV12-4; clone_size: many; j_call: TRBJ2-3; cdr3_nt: TGTGCCAGCAGTTTAATCGGGGGCAGGGGTACGCAGTATTTT; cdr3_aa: CASSLIGGRGTQYF
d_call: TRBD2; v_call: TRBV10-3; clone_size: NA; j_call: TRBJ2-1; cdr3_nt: TGTGCCATCAGTGCCGAAACTAGCGGGAGTACGGATGAGCAGTTCTTC; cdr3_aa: CAISAETSGSTDEQFF
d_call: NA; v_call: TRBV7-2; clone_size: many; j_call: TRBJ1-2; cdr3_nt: TGTGCCAGCGACACTCTACAGGGCTCTTATGGCTACACCTTC; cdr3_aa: CASDTLQGSYGYTF
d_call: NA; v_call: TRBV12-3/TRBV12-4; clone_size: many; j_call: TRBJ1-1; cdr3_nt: TGTGCCAGCAGTCGTCCGGCAGTGAACACTGAAGCTTTCTTT; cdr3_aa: CASSRPAVNTEAFF
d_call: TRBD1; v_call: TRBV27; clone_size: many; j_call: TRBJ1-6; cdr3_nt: TGTGCCAGCAGACAGGGGGTTTATTCACCCCTCCACTTT; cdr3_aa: CASRQGVYSPLHF
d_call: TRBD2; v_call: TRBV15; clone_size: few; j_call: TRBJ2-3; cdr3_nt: TGTGCCACCAGCAGGGGATTTATAGCGGGAGGCACAGATACGCAGTATTTT; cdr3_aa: CATSRGFIAGGTDTQYF
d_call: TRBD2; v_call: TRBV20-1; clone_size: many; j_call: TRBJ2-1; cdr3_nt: TGCAGTGCTAGAGAAGGCGGCGGGAGGTACTACAATGAGCAGTTCTTC; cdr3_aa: CSAREGGGRYYNEQFF
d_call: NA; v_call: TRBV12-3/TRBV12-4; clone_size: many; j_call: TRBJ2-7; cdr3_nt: TGTGCCAGCAAACCGGCGGGTGGAGCCTACGAGCAGTACTTC; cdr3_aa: CASKPAGGAYEQYF
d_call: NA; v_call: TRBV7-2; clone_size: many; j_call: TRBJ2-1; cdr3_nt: TGTGCCAGCAGCATCTCTCTAGATGCCTTTAATGAGCAGTTCTTC; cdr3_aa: CASSISLDAFNEQFF
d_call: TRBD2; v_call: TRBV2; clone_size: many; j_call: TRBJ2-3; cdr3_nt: TGTGCCAGCAGTGTCCCCCCTAGCGGGATTAGCACAGATACGCAGTATTTT; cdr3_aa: CASSVPPSGISTDTQYF
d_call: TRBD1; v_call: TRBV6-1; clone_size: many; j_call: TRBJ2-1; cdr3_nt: TGTGCCAGCGTACAGGGGGCTTCCTACAATGAGCAGTTCTTC; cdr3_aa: CASVQGASYNEQFF
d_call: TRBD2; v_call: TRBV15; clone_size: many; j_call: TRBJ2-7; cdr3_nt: TGTGCCACCAGCAGAGATCTGGGGACTACGAACGAGCAGTACTTC; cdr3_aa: CATSRDLGTTNEQYF
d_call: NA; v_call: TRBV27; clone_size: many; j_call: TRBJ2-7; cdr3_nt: TGTGCCAGCAGTCCCGCGGTGCAGGGGCTTAAGGAGCAGTACTTC; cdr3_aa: CASSPAVQGLKEQYF
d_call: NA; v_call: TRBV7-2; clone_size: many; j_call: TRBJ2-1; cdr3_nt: TGTGCCAGCGCCGGCCTACAAGCCGGCAACTACAATGAGCAGTTCTTC; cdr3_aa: CASAGLQAGNYNEQFF
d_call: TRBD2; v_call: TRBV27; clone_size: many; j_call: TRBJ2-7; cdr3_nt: TGTGCCAGCAGTTCGTTAGCGGGAACCGAAGGGGAGCAGTACTTC; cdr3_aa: CASSSLAGTEGEQYF
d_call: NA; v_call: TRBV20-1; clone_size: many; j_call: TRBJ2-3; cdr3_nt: TGCAGTGCTTCCCCCCCCGATGTTAGCACAGATACGCAGTATTTT; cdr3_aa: CSASPPDVSTDTQYF
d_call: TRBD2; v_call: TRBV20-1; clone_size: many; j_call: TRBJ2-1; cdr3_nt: TGCAGTGCTAGAGATTTTCTAGCGGGAGGGCCTAATGAGCAGTTCTTC; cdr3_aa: CSARDFLAGGPNEQFF
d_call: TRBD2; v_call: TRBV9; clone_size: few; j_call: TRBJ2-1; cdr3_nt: TGTGCCAGCAGCGTGACTAGCGGGAGTGTTTACAATGAGCAGTTCTTC; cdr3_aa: CASSVTSGSVYNEQFF
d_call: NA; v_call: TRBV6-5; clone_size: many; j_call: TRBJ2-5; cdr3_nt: TGTGCCAGCAGTTCCCCCGGGCGGCGGGATGGCGAGACCCAGTACTTC; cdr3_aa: CASSSPGRRDGETQYF
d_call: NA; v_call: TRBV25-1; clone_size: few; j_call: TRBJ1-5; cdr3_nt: TGTGCCAGCAGTGCTCAGGGTGAAAGCAATCAGCCCCAGCATTTT; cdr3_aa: CASSAQGESNQPQHF